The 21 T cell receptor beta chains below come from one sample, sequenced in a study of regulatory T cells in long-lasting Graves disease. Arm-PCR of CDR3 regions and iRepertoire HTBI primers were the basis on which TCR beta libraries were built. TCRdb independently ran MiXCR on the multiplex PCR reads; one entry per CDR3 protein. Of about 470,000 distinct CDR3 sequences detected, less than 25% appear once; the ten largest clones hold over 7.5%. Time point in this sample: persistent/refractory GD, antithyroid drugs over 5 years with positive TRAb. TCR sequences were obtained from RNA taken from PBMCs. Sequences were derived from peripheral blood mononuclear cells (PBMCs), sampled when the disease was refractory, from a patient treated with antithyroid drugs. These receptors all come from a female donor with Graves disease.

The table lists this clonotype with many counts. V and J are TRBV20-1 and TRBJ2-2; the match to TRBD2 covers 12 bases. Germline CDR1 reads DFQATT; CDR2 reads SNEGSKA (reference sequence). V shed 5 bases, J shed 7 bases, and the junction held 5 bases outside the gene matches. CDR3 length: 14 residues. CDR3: CSAFSSGRVGELFF. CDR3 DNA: TGCAGTGCTTTCTCTAGCGGGAGGGTCGGGGAGCTGTTTTTT.

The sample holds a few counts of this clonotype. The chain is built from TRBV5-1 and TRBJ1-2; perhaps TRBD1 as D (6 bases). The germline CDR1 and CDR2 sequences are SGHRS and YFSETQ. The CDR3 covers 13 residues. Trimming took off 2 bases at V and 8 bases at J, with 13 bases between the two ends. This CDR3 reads CASSFDRSGGYTF. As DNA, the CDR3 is TGCGCCAGCAGCTTCGACAGGTCAGGAGGCTACACCTTC.

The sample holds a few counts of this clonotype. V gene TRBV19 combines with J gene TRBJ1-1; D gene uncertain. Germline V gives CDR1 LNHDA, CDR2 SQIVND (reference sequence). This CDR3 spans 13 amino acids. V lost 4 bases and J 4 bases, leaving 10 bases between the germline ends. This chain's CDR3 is CASSRVTGTEAFF. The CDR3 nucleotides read TGTGCCAGTAGTAGAGTTACGGGCACTGAAGCTTTCTTT.

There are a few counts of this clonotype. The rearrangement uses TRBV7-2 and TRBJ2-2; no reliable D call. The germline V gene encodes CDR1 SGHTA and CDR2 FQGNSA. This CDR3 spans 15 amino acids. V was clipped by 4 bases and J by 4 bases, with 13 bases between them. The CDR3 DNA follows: TGTGCCAGCAGCTCACGTCAGCAGTCCACCGGGGAGCTGTTTTTT. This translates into CASSSRQQSTGELFF.

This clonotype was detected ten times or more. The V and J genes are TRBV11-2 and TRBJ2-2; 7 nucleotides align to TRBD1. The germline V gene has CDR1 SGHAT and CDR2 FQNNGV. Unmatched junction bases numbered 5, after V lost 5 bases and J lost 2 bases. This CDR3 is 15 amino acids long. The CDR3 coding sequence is TGTGCCAGCAGCCATGACAGGGATAACACCGGGGAGCTGTTTTTT. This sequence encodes CASSHDRDNTGELFF.

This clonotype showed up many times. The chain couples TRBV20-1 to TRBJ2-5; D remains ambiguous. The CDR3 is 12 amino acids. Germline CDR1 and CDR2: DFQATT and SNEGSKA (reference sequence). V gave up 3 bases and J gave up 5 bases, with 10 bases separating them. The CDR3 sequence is CSASPGRETQYF. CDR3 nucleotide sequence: TGCAGTGCTAGTCCTGGAAGGGAGACCCAGTACTTC.

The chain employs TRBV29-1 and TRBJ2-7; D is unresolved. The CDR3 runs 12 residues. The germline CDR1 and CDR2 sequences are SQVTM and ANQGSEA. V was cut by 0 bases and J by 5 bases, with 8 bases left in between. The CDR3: CSVEEGSNEQYF. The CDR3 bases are TGCAGCGTTGAAGAGGGCAGCAACGAGCAGTACTTC.

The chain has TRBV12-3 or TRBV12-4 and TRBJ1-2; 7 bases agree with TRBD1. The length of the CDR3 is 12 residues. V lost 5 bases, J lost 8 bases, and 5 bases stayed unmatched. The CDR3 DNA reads TGTGCCAGCAGTCTGACAGGGATCGGCTACACCTTC. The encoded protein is CASSLTGIGYTF.

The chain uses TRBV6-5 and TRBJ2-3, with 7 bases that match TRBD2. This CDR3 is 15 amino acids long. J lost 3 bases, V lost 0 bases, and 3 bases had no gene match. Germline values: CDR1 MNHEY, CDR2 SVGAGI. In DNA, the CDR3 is TGTGCCAGCAGTTACTCGCTAGCGGAGACAGATACGCAGTATTTT. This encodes CASSYSLAETDTQYF.

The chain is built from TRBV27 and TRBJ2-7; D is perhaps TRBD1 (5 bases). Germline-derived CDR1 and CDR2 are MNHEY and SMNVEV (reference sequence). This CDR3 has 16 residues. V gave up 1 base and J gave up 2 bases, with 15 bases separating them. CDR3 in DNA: TGTGCCAGCAGTTTATTGGGGCTGAGAGCCACCTACGAGCAGTACTTC. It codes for CASSLLGLRATYEQYF.

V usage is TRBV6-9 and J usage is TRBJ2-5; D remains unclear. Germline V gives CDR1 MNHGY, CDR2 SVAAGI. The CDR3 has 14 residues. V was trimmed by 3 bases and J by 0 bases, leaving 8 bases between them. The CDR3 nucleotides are TGTGCCAGCAGTTACTCAGGTTACCAAGAGACCCAGTACTTC. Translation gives CASSYSGYQETQYF.

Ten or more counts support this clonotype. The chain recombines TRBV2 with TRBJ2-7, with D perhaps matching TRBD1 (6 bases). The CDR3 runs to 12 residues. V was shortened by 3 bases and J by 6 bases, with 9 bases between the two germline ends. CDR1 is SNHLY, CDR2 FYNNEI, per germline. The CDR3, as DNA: TGTGCCAGCAGTGAGTTCAGGGGCGAGCAGTACTTC. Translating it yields CASSEFRGEQYF.

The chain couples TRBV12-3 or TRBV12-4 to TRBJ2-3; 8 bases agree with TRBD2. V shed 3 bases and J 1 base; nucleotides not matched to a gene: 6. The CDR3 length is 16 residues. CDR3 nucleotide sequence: TGTGCCAGCAGTTTCTCTAGCGGGCTGCGCACAGATACGCAGTATTTT. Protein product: CASSFSSGLRTDTQYF.

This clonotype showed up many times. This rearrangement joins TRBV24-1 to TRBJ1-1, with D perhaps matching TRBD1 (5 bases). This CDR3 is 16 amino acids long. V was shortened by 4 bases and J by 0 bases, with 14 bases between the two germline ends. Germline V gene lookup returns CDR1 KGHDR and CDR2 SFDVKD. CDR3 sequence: CATSEPPPRVNTEAFF. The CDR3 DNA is TGTGCCACCAGTGAACCCCCCCCCAGGGTGAACACTGAAGCTTTCTTT.

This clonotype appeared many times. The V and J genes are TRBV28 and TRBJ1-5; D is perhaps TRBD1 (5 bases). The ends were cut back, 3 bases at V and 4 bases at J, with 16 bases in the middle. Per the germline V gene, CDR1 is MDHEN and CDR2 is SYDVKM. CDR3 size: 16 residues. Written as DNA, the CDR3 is TGTGCCAGCAGTTTTTATCTTGGCAGGGCGAATCAGCCCCAGCATTTT. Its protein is CASSFYLGRANQPQHF.

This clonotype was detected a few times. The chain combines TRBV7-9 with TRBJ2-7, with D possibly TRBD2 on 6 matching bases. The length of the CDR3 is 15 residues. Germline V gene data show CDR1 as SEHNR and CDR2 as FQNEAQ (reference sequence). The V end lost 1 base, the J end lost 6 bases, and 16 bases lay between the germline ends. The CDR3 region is CASSLEGRPETEQYF. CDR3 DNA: TGTGCCAGCAGCTTAGAAGGGAGGCCTGAGACCGAGCAGTACTTC. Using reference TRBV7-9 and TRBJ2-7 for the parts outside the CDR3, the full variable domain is DTGVSQNPRHKITKRGQNVTFRCDPISEHNRLYWYRQTLGQGPEFLTYFQNEAQLEKSRLLSDRFSAERPKGSFSTLEIQRTEQGDSAMYLCASSLEGRPETEQYFGPGTRLTVT.

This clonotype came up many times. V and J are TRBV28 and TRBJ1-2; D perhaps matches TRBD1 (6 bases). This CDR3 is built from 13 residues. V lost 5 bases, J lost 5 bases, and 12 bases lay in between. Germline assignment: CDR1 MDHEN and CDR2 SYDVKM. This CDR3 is CASSIPGEYGYTF. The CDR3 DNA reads TGTGCCAGCAGTATCCCAGGGGAGTATGGCTACACCTTC.

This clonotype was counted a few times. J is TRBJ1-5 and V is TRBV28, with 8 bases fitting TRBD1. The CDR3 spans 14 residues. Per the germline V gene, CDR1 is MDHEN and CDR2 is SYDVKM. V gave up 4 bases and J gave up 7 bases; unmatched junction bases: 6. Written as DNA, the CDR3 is TGTGCCAGCAGTTCTGGACAGGGCGGACAGCCCCAGCATTTT. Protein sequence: CASSSGQGGQPQHF.

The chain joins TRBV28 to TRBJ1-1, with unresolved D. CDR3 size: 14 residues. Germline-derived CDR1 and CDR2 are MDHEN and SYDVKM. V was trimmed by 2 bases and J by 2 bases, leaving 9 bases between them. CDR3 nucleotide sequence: TGTGCCAGCAGTTTAATTAACCCTAACACTGAAGCTTTCTTT. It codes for CASSLINPNTEAFF.

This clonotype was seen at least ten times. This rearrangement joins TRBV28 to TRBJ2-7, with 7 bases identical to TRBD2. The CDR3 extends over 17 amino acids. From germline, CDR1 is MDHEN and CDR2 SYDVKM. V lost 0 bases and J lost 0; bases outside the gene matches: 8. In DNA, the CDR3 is TGTGCCAGCAGTTTATGGGGTAGCGGGCCGAGCTCCTACGAGCAGTACTTC. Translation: CASSLWGSGPSSYEQYF.

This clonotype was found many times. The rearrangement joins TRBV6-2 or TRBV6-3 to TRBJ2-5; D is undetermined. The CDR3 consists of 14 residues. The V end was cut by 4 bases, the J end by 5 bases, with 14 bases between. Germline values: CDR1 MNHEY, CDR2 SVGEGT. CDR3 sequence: CASSFVQKRETQYF. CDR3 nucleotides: TGTGCCAGCAGTTTTGTACAGAAGAGGGAGACCCAGTACTTC.